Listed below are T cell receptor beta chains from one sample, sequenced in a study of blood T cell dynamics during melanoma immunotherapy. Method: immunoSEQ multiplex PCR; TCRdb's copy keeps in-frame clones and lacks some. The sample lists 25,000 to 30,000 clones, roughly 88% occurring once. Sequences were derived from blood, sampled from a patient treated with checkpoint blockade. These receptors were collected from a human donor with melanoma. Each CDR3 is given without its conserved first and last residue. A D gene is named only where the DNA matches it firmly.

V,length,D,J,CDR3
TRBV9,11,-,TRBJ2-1,ASSVARENEQF
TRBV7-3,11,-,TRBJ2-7,ASSAGQTYEQY
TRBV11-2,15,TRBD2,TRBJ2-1,ASSPAFGRTRGSGRF
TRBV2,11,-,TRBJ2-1,ASSDSGANEQF
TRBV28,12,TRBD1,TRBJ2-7,ASSLLGTGGEQY
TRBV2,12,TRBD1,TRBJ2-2,ASTTDRGTGELF
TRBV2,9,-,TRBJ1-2,ASSEYIGYT
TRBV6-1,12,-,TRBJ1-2,ASSEAPSDYGYT
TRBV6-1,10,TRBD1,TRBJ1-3,AMTGDENTIY
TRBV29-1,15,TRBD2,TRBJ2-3,SVEDVPGLEVPDTQY
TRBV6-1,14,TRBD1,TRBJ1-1,ASSEWSGGMGTEAF
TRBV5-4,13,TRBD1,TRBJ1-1,ASSPGQGQNTEAF
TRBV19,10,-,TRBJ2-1,ASSIRAYEQF
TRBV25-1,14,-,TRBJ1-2,ASSEYYSGKGYGYT
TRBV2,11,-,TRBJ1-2,ASSEAPNYGYT
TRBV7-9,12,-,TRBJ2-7,ASSLVGTSGEQY
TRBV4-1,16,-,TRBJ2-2,ASSQEFRGYSDTGELF
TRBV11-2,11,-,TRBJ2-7,ASSSTPGYEQY
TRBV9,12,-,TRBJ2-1,ASSVASLNNEQF
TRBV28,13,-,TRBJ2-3,ASSVRGVLTDTQY
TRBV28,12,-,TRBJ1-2,ASSRTEVFNGYT
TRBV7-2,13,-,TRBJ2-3,ASSLQGHSTDTQY
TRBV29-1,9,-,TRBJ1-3,STASGNTIY
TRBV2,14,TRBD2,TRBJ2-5,ASSEAGAGGGETQY
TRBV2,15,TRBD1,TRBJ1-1,ASSEGQRRPMNTEAF
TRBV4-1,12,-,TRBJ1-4,ASTRLGLEGKLF
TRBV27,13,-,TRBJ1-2,ASSLLRPPDYGYT
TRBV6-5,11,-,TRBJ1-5,ASSYGRYQPQH
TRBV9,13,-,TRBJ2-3,ASSVVAASTDTQY
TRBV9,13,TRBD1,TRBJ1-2,ASSATTGSNYGYT
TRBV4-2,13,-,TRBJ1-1,ASSQVGGGRPEAF
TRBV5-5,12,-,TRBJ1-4,ASSFRTANEKLF
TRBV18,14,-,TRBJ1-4,ASSPPVRLANEKLF
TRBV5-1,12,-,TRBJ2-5,ASSLDRGGETQY
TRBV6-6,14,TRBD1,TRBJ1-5,ASSQGTTGANQPQH
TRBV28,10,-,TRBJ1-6,ASSLWNSPLH
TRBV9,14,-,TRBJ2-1,ASSVGSGMDYNEQF
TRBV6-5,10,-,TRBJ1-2,ASSYPGGGYT
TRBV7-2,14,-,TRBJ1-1,ASTRDGRYMNTEAF
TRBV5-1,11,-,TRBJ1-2,ASSPDSVYGYT
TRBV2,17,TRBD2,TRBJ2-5,ASSETPASGRALYETQY
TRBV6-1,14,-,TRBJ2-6,ASSEVGVSGANVLT
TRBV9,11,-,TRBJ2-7,ASSATGSYEQY
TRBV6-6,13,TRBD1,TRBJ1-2,ASTDRVFSDYGYT
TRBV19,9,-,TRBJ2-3,ASSMTDTQY
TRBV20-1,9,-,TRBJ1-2,SARWQDGYT
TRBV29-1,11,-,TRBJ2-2,SVAGASTGELF
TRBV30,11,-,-,AWSVLTSYEQY
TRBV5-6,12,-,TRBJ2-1,ASSLFSSYNEQF
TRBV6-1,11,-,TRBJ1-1,ASRVEKSTEAF
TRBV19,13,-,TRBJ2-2,ASSIRGTNTGELF
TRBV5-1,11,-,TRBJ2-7,ASSLYVSYEQY
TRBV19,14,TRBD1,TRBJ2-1,ASSGGRQGASNEQF
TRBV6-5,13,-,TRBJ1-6,ASSYSQGDYSPLH
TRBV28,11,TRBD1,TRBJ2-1,ASRDRRVREQF
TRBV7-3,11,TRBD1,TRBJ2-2,ASSPDRGRELF
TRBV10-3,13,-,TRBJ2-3,AISESTGRTDTQY
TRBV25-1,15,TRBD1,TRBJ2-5,ASSAPRGDRGLETQY
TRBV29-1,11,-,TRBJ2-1,SVEGQGRGEQF